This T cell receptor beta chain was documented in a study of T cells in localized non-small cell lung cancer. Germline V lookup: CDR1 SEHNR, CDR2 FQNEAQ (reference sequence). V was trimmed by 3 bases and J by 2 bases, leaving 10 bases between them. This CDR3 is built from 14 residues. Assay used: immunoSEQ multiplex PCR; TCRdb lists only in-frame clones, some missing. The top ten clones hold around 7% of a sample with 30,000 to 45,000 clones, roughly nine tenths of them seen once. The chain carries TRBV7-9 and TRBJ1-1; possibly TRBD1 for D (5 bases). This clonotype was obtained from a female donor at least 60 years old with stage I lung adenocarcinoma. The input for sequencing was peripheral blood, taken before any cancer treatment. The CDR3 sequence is CASSLARENTEAFF. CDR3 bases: TGTGCCAGCAGCTTGGCCAGGGAAAACACTGAAGCTTTCTTT.